Presented here are 12 T cell receptor beta chains from one specimen sequenced in a study of long-term antiretroviral therapy in people with HIV. Assay version v3.0 of immunoSEQ was used, and it was run at survey level. Repertoires were generated with immunoSEQ multiplex PCR, while TCRdb's copy carries only in-frame clones and drops some. The table shows tens of thousands of clones, with roughly 84% occurring only once. Sequenced here: unsorted PBMCs, sampled about 2.4 years after starting antiretroviral therapy. The receptor source for this set is a man in his forties with HIV.

This clone has just one count. This chain uses TRBV29-1 with TRBJ2-1; 14 bases line up with TRBD2. The CDR3 covers 13 residues. In germline, CDR1 is SQVTM, CDR2 ANQGSEA. V was clipped by 7 bases and J by 8 bases; unmatched bases: 4. The CDR3 protein is CSGGTSGSHEQFF. As DNA, the CDR3 is TGCAGCGGGGGGACTAGCGGGAGCCATGAGCAGTTCTTC.

Concerning this clone itself: Given the absence of the conserved phenylalanine or tryptophan at the CDR3 end, a read error is likely. V and J are TRBV28 and TRBJ2-2; 7 bases align to TRBD2. There are 16 residues in the CDR3. In germline, CDR1 is MDHEN, CDR2 SYDVKM. V lost 5 bases and J lost 4; bases outside the gene matches: 10. DNA for the CDR3: TGTGCCAGCAGTACTGGACTAGTGGCATTCACCGGGGAGCTGTTTGTT. Translation gives CASSTGLVAFTGELFV.

J is TRBJ1-1 and V is TRBV7-2; no definite D call. Trimming removed 4 bases at V and 4 bases at J, with 4 bases between. The V gene's germline CDR1 is SGHTA and CDR2 FQGNSA. The CDR3 has 11 residues. CDR3 protein: CASSSFTEAFF. CDR3 sequence (DNA): TGTGCCAGCAGCTCCTTCACTGAAGCTTTCTTT. The complete variable domain, with remaining parts taken from reference TRBV7-2 and TRBJ1-1, reads GAGVSQSPSNKVTEKGKDVELRCDPISGHTALYWYRQSLGQGLEFLIYFQGNSAPDKSGLPSDRFSAERTGGSVSTLTIQRTQQEDSAVYLCASSSFTEAFFGQGTRLTVV.

The chain recombines TRBV7-9 with TRBJ2-7, with TRBD1 matching 7 bases. The CDR3 covers 14 residues. Looked up from germline, CDR1 is SEHNR and CDR2 is FQNEAQ (reference sequence). V was pared by 5 bases and J by 2 bases, with 6 bases of the junction left unmatched. The chain's CDR3 is CASSLRDSAYEQYF. DNA of the CDR3: TGTGCCAGCAGCCTCCGGGACAGCGCCTACGAGCAGTACTTC.

The rearrangement links TRBV11-2 to TRBJ2-3; D not certain. The CDR3 contains 15 residues. Germline V gives CDR1 SGHAT, CDR2 FQNNGV. V was clipped by 5 bases and J by 1 base, with 13 bases between them. The CDR3 region is CASSRVLLGTDTQYF. In DNA, the CDR3 is TGTGCCAGCAGCCGCGTCCTACTCGGCACAGATACGCAGTATTTT.

This clone was counted only a few times. The chain carries TRBV10-1 and TRBJ2-7; D unresolved. CDR1 and CDR2 (germline): WNHNN, SYGVQD (reference sequence). V lost 10 bases, J lost 1 base, and 14 bases lay in between. The CDR3 covers 13 residues. CDR3 amino acids: CATPVATSYEQYF. CDR3 in DNA: TGCGCCACGCCGGTGGCGACATCCTACGAGCAGTACTTC.

The rearrangement links TRBV5-1 to TRBJ2-7; a possible D gene is TRBD2 (5 bases). Looked up from germline, CDR1 is SGHRS and CDR2 is YFSETQ. CDR3 length: 11 residues. Between the trimmed V and J ends, which lost 4 bases and 12 bases, there was a span of 14 bases. CDR3 bases: TGCGCCAGCAGCCATACTAGGTGGCGGTACTTC. Translated: CASSHTRWRYF.

This chain joins TRBV27 and TRBJ2-5, with 8 bases matching TRBD1. The germline CDR1 and CDR2 sequences are MNHEY and SMNVEV (reference sequence). The trim removed 5 bases at V and 4 bases at J, leaving 12 bases unmatched. The length of the CDR3 is 16 residues. In DNA, the CDR3 is TGTGCCAGCAGTACCCAGGACAGGGTAGGATTAGAGACCCAGTACTTC. Translation gives CASSTQDRVGLETQYF.

This chain connects TRBV10-2 to TRBJ2-1; 9 bases align to TRBD2. The ends lost 0 bases at V and 2 bases at J; junction bases unmatched: 8. Germline values: CDR1 WSHSY, CDR2 SAAADI. The CDR3 length is 18 residues. This CDR3 reads CASSESLRLAEAYNEQFF. The DNA of the CDR3 is TGCGCCAGCAGTGAGTCTCTCCGACTAGCGGAAGCCTACAATGAGCAGTTCTTC.

The chain couples TRBV18 to TRBJ2-5, with TRBD1 matching 8 bases. V shed 2 bases, J shed 5 bases, and the junction held 10 bases outside the gene matches. The germline CDR1 and CDR2 sequences are KGHSH and LQKENI. The CDR3 spans 16 residues. The CDR3 spells CASSPELTGGRETQYF. The CDR3 DNA is TGTGCCAGCTCACCAGAACTTACAGGGGGTCGTGAGACCCAGTACTTC.

This clone was detected only a few times. The J gene is TRBJ1-2, the V gene TRBV7-3; TRBD1 matches at 8 bases. The germline gives CDR1 SGHTA, CDR2 FQGTGA. Trimming took 4 bases from V and 8 from J; bases not matched to a gene: 3. This CDR3 contains 12 residues. CDR3: CASSSDRVGYTF. The CDR3, as DNA: TGTGCCAGCAGCTCGGACAGGGTCGGCTACACCTTC.

V is TRBV29-1 and J is TRBJ2-2; 7 bases are a match to TRBD1. V was pared by 5 bases and J by 1 base, with 1 base of the junction left unmatched. The CDR3 has 13 residues. Germline values: CDR1 SQVTM, CDR2 ANQGSEA. The CDR3 nucleotides are TGCAGCGTTTCAGGGGGGAACACCGGGGAGCTGTTTTTT. The encoded protein is CSVSGGNTGELFF.